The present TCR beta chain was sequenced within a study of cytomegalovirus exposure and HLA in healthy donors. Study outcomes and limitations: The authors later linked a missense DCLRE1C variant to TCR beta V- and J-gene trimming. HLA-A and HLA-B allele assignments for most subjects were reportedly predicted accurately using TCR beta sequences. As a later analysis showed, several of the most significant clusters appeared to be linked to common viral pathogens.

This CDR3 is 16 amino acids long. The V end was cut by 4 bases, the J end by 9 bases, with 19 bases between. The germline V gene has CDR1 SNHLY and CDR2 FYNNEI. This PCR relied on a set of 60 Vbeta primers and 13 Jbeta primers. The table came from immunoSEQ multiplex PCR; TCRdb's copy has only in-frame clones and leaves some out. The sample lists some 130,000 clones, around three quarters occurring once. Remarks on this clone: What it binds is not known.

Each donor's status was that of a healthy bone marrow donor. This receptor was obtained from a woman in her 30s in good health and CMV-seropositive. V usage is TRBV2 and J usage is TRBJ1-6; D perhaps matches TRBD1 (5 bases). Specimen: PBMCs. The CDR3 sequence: CASSGPPRQGGSPLHF. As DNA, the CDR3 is TGTGCCAGCAGTGGGCCCCCGAGGCAGGGAGGTTCACCCCTCCACTTT.